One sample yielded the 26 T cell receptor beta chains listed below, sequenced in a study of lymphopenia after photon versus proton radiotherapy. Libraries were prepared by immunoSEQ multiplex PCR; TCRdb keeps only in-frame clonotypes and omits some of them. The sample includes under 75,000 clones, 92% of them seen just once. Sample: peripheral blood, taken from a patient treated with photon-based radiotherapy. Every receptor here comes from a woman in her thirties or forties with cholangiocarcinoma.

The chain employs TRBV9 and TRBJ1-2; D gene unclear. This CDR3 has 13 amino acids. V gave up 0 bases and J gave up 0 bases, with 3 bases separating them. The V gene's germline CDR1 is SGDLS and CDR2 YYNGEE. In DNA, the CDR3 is TGTGCCAGCAGCGTAGCGGCTAACTATGGCTACACCTTC. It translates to CASSVAANYGYTF. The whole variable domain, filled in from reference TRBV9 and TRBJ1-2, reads DSGVTQTPKHLITATGQRVTLRCSPRSGDLSVYWYQQSLDQGLQFLIQYYNGEERAKGNILERFSAQQFPDLHSELNLSSLELGDSALYFCASSVAANYGYTFGSGTRLTVV.

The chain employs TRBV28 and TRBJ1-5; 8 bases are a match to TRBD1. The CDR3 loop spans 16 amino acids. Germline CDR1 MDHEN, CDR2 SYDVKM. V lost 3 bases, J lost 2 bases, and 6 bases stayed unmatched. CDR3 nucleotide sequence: TGTGCCAGCAGTTTGAGGCAGGGGGCGGGCAATCAGCCCCAGCATTTT. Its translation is CASSLRQGAGNQPQHF.

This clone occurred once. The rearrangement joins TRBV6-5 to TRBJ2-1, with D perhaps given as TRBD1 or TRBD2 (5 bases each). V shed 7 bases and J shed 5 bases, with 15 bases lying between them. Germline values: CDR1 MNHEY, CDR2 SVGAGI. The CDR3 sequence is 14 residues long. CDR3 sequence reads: CASTTWDAHNEQFF. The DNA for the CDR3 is TGTGCCAGCACAACATGGGACGCCCACAATGAGCAGTTCTTC.

The CDR3 nucleotides read TGCAGTGCGTTGAGGGTACCTGAGCAGTTCTTC. It yields the protein CSALRVPEQFF. The chain links TRBV20-1 to TRBJ2-1; possible D gene TRBD2, 5 bases. The V gene lost 6 bases and the J gene lost 9 bases, with 12 bases spanning the gap. This CDR3 contains 11 residues. Germline V gene sequence: CDR1 DFQATT, CDR2 SNEGSKA (reference sequence).

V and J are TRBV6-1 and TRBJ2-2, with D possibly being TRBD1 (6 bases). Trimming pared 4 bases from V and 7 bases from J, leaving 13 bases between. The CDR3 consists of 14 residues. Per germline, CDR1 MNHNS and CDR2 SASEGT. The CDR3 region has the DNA TGTGCCAGCAGTGGACGTACAGGGAACGGGGAGCTGTTTTTT. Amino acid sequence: CASSGRTGNGELFF.

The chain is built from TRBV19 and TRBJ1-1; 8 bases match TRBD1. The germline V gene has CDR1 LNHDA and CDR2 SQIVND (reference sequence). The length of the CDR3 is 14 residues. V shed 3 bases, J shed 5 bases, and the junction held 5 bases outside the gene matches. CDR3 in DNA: TGTGCCAGTAGTATGGGACAGGCGAGGACTGAAGCTTTCTTT. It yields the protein CASSMGQARTEAFF.

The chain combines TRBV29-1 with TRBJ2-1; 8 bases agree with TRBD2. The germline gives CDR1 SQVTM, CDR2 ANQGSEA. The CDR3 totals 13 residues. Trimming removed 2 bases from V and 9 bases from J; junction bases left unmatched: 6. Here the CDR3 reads CSVEIGGAGEQFF. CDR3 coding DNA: TGCAGCGTTGAAATCGGGGGGGCTGGTGAGCAGTTCTTC.

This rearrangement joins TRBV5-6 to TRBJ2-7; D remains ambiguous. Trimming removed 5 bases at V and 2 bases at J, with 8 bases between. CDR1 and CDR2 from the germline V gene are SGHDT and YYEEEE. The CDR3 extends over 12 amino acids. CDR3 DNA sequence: TGTGCCAGCAGACGGCAGACCTACGAGCAGTACTTC. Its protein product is CASRRQTYEQYF.

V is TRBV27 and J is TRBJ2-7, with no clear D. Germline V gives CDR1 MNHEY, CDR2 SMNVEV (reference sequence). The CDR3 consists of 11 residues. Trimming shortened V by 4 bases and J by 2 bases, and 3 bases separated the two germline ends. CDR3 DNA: TGTGCCAGCAGTTCTCCCTACGAGCAGTACTTC. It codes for CASSSPYEQYF.

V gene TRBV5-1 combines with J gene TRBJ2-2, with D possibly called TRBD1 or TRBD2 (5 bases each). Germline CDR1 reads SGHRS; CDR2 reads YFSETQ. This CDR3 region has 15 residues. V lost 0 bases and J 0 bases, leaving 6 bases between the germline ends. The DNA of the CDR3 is TGCGCCAGCAGCTTGGGGGACGCGAACACCGGGGAGCTGTTTTTT. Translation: CASSLGDANTGELFF.

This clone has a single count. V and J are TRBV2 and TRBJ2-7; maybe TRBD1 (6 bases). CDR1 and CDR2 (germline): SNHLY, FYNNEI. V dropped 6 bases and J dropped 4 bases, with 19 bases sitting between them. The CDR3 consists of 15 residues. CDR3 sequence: CASREIILGGYEQYF. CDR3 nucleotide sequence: TGTGCCAGCAGGGAAATAATACTAGGGGGATACGAGCAGTACTTC.

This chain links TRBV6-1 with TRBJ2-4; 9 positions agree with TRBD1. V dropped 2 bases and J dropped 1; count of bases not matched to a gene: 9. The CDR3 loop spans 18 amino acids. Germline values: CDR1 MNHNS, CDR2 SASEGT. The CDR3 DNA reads TGTGCCAGCAGTGAAATACTAACCGGGACAGGGGCCAAAAACATTCAGTACTTC. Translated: CASSEILTGTGAKNIQYF.

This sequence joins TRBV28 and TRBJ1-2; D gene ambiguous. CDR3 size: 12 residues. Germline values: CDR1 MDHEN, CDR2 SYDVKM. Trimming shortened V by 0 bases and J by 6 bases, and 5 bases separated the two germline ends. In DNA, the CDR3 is TGTGCCAGCAGTTTATGGGAGGATGGCTACACCTTC. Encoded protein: CASSLWEDGYTF.

The CDR3 DNA reads as TGTGCCAGCAGGGACGTAGGGGGCACAGATACGCAGTATTTT. Protein: CASRDVGGTDTQYF. This chain links TRBV6-1 with TRBJ2-3, with a weak D call TRBD1 (5 bases). Looked up from germline, CDR1 is MNHNS and CDR2 is SASEGT. CDR3 length: 14 residues. V lost 6 bases and J 1 base, leaving 11 bases between the germline ends.

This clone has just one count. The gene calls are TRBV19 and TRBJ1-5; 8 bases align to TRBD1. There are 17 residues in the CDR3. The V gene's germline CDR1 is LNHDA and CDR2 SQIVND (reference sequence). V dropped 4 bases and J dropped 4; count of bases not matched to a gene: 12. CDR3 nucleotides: TGTGCCAGTAGTAACGTTTTGGGGCAGGGGGCAAATCAGCCCCAGCATTTT. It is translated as CASSNVLGQGANQPQHF.

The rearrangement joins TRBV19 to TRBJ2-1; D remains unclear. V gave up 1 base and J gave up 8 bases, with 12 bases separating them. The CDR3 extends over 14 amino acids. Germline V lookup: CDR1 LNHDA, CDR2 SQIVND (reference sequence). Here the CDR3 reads CASSIVTDSYEQFF. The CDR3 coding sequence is TGTGCCAGTAGTATAGTTACCGACTCGTATGAGCAGTTCTTC.

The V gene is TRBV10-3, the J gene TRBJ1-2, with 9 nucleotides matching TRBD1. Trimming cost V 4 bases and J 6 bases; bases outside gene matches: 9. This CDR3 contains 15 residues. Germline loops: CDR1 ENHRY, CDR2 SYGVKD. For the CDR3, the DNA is TGTGCCATCAGTGGGATAACGGGACAGGGAAATGGCTACACCTTC. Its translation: CAISGITGQGNGYTF.

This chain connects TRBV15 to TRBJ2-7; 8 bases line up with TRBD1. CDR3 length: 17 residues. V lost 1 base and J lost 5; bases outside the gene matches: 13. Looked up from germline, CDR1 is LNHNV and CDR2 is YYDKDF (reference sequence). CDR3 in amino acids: CATSRVLLGQERNEQYF. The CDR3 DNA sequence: TGTGCCACCAGCAGAGTCCTACTGGGACAGGAGCGGAACGAGCAGTACTTC.

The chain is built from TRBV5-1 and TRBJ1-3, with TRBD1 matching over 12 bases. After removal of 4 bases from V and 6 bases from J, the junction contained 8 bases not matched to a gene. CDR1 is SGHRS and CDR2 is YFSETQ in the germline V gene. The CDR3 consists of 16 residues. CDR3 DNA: TGCGCCAGCAGCCGGACCGGGACAGGGGGCGAAAACACCATATATTTT. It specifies CASSRTGTGGENTIYF.

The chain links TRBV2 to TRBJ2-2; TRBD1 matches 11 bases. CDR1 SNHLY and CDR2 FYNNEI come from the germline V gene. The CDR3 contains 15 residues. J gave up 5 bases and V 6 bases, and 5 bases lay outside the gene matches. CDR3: CASSPGTGGTGELFF. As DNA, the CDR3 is TGTGCCAGCAGCCCCGGGACAGGGGGAACCGGGGAGCTGTTTTTT.

In nucleotides, the CDR3 is TGTGCCAGCAGCGGAGACCGCGCACACACCTTC. It is translated as CASSGDRAHTF. V and J are TRBV9 and TRBJ1-2, with no clear D. This CDR3 comprises 11 residues. V shed 3 bases and J shed 12 bases, with 12 bases lying between them. Germline values: CDR1 SGDLS, CDR2 YYNGEE.

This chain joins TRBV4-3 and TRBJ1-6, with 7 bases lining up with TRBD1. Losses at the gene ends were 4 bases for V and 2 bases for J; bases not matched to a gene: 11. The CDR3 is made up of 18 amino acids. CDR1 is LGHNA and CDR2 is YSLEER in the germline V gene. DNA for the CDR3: TGCGCCAGCAGCCCCCGGGACAGCCAGAGCCCCTATAATTCACCCCTCCACTTT. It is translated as CASSPRDSQSPYNSPLHF.

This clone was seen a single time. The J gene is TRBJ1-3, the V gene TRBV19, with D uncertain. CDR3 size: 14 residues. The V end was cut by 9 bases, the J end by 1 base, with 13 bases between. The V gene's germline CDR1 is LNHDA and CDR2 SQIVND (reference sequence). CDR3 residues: CASRTGSSGNTIYF. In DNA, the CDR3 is TGTGCCAGCAGGACGGGCAGTTCTGGAAACACCATATATTTT.

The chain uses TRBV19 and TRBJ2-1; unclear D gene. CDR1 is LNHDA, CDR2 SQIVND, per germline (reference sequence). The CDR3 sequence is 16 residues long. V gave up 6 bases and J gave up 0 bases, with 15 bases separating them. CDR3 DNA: TGTGCCAGTAGCCAGACGCGCGGAAGCTCCTACAATGAGCAGTTCTTC. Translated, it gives CASSQTRGSSYNEQFF.

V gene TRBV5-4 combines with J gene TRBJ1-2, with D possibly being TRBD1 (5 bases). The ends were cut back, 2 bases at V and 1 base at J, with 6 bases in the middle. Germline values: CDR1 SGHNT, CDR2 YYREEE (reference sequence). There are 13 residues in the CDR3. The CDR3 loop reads CASSLGHNYGYTF. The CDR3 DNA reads TGTGCCAGCAGCTTAGGACATAACTATGGCTACACCTTC.

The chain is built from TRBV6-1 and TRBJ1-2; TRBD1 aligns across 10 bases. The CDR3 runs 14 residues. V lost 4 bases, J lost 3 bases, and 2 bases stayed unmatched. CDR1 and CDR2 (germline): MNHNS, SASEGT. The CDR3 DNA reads TGTGCCAGCAGTGGGACAGGGGGATACTATGGCTACACCTTC. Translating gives CASSGTGGYYGYTF.